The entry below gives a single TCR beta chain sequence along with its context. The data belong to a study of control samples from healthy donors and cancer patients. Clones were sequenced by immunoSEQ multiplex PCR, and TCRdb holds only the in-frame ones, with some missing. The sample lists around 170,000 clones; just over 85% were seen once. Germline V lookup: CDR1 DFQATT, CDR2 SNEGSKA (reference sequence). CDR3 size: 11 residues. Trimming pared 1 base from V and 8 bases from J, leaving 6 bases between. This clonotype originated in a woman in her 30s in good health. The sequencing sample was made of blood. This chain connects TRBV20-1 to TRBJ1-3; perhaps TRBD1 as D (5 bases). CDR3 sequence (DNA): TGCAGTGCTAGAGTAGGGGACACCATATATTTT. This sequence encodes CSARVGDTIYF.